Each of the 9 T cell receptor beta chains below was sequenced from the same sample in a study of shared clonotypes between healthy human individuals. Naive CD8 populations comprised CD45RO-negative cells positively selected for CCR7, excluding terminally differentiated effector memory CD45RA+ cells. Generated by immunoSEQ multiplex PCR, the TCRdb table keeps only in-frame clones and is missing some. The table lists around 2,000,000 clones, roughly 95% of them singletons. The sample taken for sequencing was naive CD8+ T cells sorted from blood. These receptors came from a man between 18 and 29 years old in good health.

Worth noting for this clone: Distinct nucleotide sequences in the sample also encode this CDR3. As DNA, the CDR3 is TGTGCCAGCAGCTTAGGTACGACTGAAGCTTTCTTT. It yields the protein CASSLGTTEAFF. The rearrangement joins TRBV7-9 to TRBJ1-1; D gene uncertain. V lost 1 base and J lost 5, with 5 bases in between. This CDR3 is 12 amino acids long. The germline gives CDR1 SEHNR, CDR2 FQNEAQ (reference sequence).

The chain joins TRBV27 to TRBJ2-1; D perhaps matches TRBD1 (6 bases). Trimming left V 5 bases short and J 5 bases short, with 16 bases between. Germline values: CDR1 MNHEY, CDR2 SMNVEV (reference sequence). CDR3 length equals 15 residues. The CDR3 reads CASSPFRDTHNEQFF. CDR3 bases: TGTGCCAGCAGTCCGTTCCGGGACACACACAATGAGCAGTTCTTC.

This sequence joins TRBV5-6 and TRBJ2-7; 8 bases are shared with TRBD1. The CDR3 runs to 15 residues. V lost 3 bases to trimming and J lost 2 bases; unmatched junction nucleotides: 7. Germline V gene lookup returns CDR1 SGHDT and CDR2 YYEEEE. In DNA form, the CDR3 reads TGTGCCAGCAGCTCGATGACAGGGGACCCCTACGAGCAGTACTTC. This gives the protein CASSSMTGDPYEQYF.

This clone was seen more than once but under ten times. Distinct nucleotide sequences in the sample also encode this CDR3. V gene TRBV29-1 combines with J gene TRBJ2-7; tentatively, D is TRBD2 (6 bases). Per germline, CDR1 SQVTM and CDR2 ANQGSEA. The CDR3 loop spans 11 amino acids. Trimming shortened V by 1 base and J by 5 bases, and 6 bases separated the two germline ends. The CDR3 here is CSVEGGDEQYF. As DNA, the CDR3 is TGCAGCGTTGAAGGCGGGGACGAGCAGTACTTC.

The rearrangement uses TRBV4-1 and TRBJ1-6; the D gene is possibly TRBD1 (6 bases). CDR1 and CDR2 from the germline V gene are MGHRA and YSYEKL. The CDR3 contains 15 residues. The V and J ends lost 6 bases and 10 bases respectively, with 19 bases between them. The chain's CDR3 is CASSQPGQQESPLHF. Written as DNA, the CDR3 is TGCGCCAGCAGTCAACCGGGACAACAGGAATCACCCCTCCACTTT.

V and J are TRBV4-1 and TRBJ2-7, with a weak D call TRBD1 (5 bases). Germline values: CDR1 MGHRA, CDR2 YSYEKL. This CDR3 comprises 15 residues. V was cut by 1 base and J by 2 bases, with 12 bases left in between. The CDR3: CASSQGAGLPYEQYF. CDR3 nucleotide sequence: TGCGCCAGCAGCCAAGGGGCAGGGTTACCCTACGAGCAGTACTTC.

As concerns this clone: A junction end diverges from the germline sequence, so it may reflect a read error. V usage is TRBV4-1 and J usage is TRBJ2-1; D is unresolved. The CDR3 is 17 amino acids. Per the germline V gene, CDR1 is MGHRA and CDR2 is YSYEKL. This CDR3 is CASSQATLGSSFNEQFF. The CDR3, as DNA: TGCGCCAGCAGCCAAGCCACCTTGGGGTCCTCCTTCAATGAGCAGTTCTTC.

Worth noting for this clone: This CDR3 is also generated by other DNA sequences in the sample. The chain links TRBV19 to TRBJ1-5, with D unresolved. With 5 bases removed from V and 1 base from J, the gap between germline ends came to 12 bases. The CDR3 consists of 15 residues. Germline values: CDR1 LNHDA, CDR2 SQIVND (reference sequence). The CDR3 nucleotides are TGTGCCAGTAGTTACGACCTTGAGAGCAATCAGCCCCAGCATTTT. Translated: CASSYDLESNQPQHF.

About this clone: Other DNA sequences in this sample translate to the same CDR3. The chain recombines TRBV11-2 with TRBJ2-7; 8 bases line up with TRBD2. The germline CDR1 and CDR2 sequences are SGHAT and FQNNGV. CDR3 length equals 14 residues. Trimming took 6 bases from V and 3 from J; bases not matched to a gene: 7. The DNA for the CDR3 is TGTGCCAGCAGTTTTGGGACTAGGAACTACGAGCAGTACTTC. Translated, it gives CASSFGTRNYEQYF.